This entry features one TCR beta chain sequence. CD4+ cells yielded CD45RA+ naive and CD45RA-negative memory subsets. Authors' data handling: Without quality scores, immunoSEQ junctional reads could not be filtered like full-length reads. The table came from immunoSEQ multiplex PCR; TCRdb's copy has only in-frame clones and leaves some out. From that table come the V and J calls and clone size; the DNA was used to work out D and trimming. The sample lists about 1.1 million clones; 60% to 85% were seen once. This entry is derived from a study of shared clonotypes between healthy human individuals. At the level of the study: The donor group consisted of a couple of women and a few men, aged 18 to 49.

CDR1 and CDR2 (germline): SGDLS, YYNGEE. The V and J ends lost 3 bases and 6 bases respectively, with 18 bases between them. This CDR3 has 15 amino acids. The sequencing sample was made of memory CD4+ T cells from PBMCs. Subset given: CD45RA-negative fraction. The TCR was taken from a man aged 18 to 30 in good health. Some clones in this sample may be carry-over from other donors' samples. The rearrangement links TRBV9 to TRBJ1-2; weak D call: TRBD1 (6 bases). CDR3 in amino acids: CASSDTTGWLNGYTF. The CDR3, as DNA: TGTGCCAGCAGCGATACTACAGGGTGGCTTAATGGCTACACCTTC.